A single sample is the source of the 30 T cell receptor beta chains below, sequenced in a study of CD8+CD57+ T cells in acquired aplastic anemia. Genomic DNA, the template, was used for profiling of the TCR beta VDJ and CDR3. TCRdb reprocessed the reads via MiXCR and lists one record per CDR3 protein. The table records 110,000 or so distinct CDR3 sequences, under 60% of them present only once. The authors sequenced patients whose flow cytometry had shown CD8+CD57+ cell expansion. Material for sequencing was sorted CD4+, CD8+, or CD8+CD57+ T cells (not recorded which) from PBMCs. All receptors come from a human donor with aplastic anemia.

This clonotype occurred a few times. The chain carries TRBV2 and TRBJ2-3; D not certain. In germline, CDR1 is SNHLY, CDR2 FYNNEI. Trimming cost V 8 bases and J 4 bases, with 10 bases left between them. The CDR3 loop spans 12 amino acids. This CDR3 is CASYYVADTQYF. DNA of the CDR3: TGTGCCAGCTACTATGTGGCAGATACGCAGTATTTT.

Turning to this clonotype: An end of the junction differs from the germline gene, which may be a read error. The J gene is TRBJ2-2, the V gene TRBV7-7; 10 positions match TRBD2. This CDR3 has 15 amino acids. Germline V lookup: CDR1 SSHAT, CDR2 FNYEAQ (reference sequence). The CDR3 nucleotides are TGTGCTAGCAGCGCCCTAGCGGGAGCGGACGGGGAGCTGTTTTTT. Translation: CASSALAGADGELFF.

The chain has TRBV10-1 and TRBJ1-4, with 7 bases fitting TRBD1. Per germline, CDR1 WNHNN and CDR2 SYGVQD (reference sequence). The CDR3 runs to 16 residues. After removal of 0 bases from V and 7 bases from J, the junction contained 8 bases not matched to a gene. CDR3 protein: CASSESTGAPSEKLFF. DNA of the CDR3: TGCGCCAGCAGTGAGTCTACAGGGGCTCCTAGTGAAAAACTGTTTTTT.

This clonotype was counted many times. The chain links TRBV19 to TRBJ2-7, with 7 bases identical to TRBD2. The CDR3 sequence is 18 residues long. After removal of 0 bases from V and 3 bases from J, the junction contained 14 bases not matched to a gene. Per germline, CDR1 LNHDA and CDR2 SQIVND (reference sequence). This CDR3 reads CASSIDLFGQREGYEQYF. The CDR3 DNA sequence: TGTGCCAGTAGTATAGATCTATTCGGGCAGCGGGAAGGCTACGAGCAGTACTTC.

The rearrangement links TRBV10-3 to TRBJ2-7; no definite D call. V lost 3 bases to trimming and J lost 2 bases, with 8 bases between them. This CDR3 has 13 residues. Germline V lookup: CDR1 ENHRY, CDR2 SYGVKD. CDR3 protein: CAISDAYPYEQYF. CDR3 bases: TGTGCCATCAGTGATGCCTATCCCTACGAGCAGTACTTC.

V usage is TRBV20-1 and J usage is TRBJ2-7; TRBD1 or TRBD2 may be the D gene (5 bases each). Germline V CDR1 and CDR2: DFQATT, SNEGSKA (reference sequence). Trimming left V 3 bases short and J 6 bases short, with 18 bases between. The CDR3 is made up of 14 amino acids. The CDR3 DNA follows: TGCAGTGCTAGTGGCGACAGTCTCCGGGGCGAGCAGTACTTC. Its translation is CSASGDSLRGEQYF.

The chain recombines TRBV19 with TRBJ2-5, with a possible D match to TRBD1 (6 bases). V gave up 2 bases and J gave up 7 bases, with 14 bases separating them. CDR1 LNHDA and CDR2 SQIVND come from the germline V gene (reference sequence). The CDR3 is made up of 14 amino acids. The CDR3: CASSIMGAKGTQYF. The CDR3 DNA is TGTGCCAGTAGTATAATGGGGGCCAAGGGGACCCAGTACTTC.

In this sample, this clonotype turned up many times. The chain combines TRBV10-3 with TRBJ2-1; 7 nucleotides match TRBD2. The CDR3 spans 13 residues. Germline V gene sequence: CDR1 ENHRY, CDR2 SYGVKD. The CDR3 DNA follows: TGTACAGCGGCGGCTAGCGGATACAATGAGCAGTTCTTC. Amino acids: CTAAASGYNEQFF.

The chain recombines TRBV29-1 with TRBJ2-7; a possible D gene is TRBD2 (5 bases). V lost 2 bases to trimming and J lost 7 bases, with 12 bases between them. The CDR3 contains 12 residues. Germline CDR1 and CDR2: SQVTM and ANQGSEA. The CDR3 here is CSVEIREREQYF. In nucleotides, the CDR3 is TGCAGCGTTGAAATTAGGGAGAGGGAGCAGTACTTC.

This clonotype was seen many times. The rearrangement joins TRBV6-5 to TRBJ2-7; the D gene is possibly TRBD1 (6 bases). Germline assignment: CDR1 MNHEY and CDR2 SVGAGI. This CDR3 comprises 13 residues. V shed 1 base and J shed 5 bases, with 9 bases lying between them. CDR3 region: CASSYWGLDEQYF. The CDR3 nucleotides read TGTGCCAGCAGTTACTGGGGGCTGGACGAGCAGTACTTC.

This clonotype was observed many times. This chain uses TRBV11-2 with TRBJ2-5, with D perhaps assigned TRBD1 or TRBD2 (5 bases each). CDR1 SGHAT and CDR2 FQNNGV come from the germline V gene. There are 15 residues in the CDR3. Trimming left V 0 bases short and J 1 base short, with 9 bases between. The CDR3 DNA is TGTGCCAGCAGCTTAGATCCCGGGACCCAAGAGACCCAGTACTTC. Translation: CASSLDPGTQETQYF.

The chain has TRBV9 and TRBJ2-5; D possibly uses TRBD1 or TRBD2 (6 bases each). In germline, CDR1 is SGDLS, CDR2 YYNGEE. This CDR3 is 15 amino acids long. Trimming pared 0 bases from V and 2 bases from J, leaving 11 bases between. CDR3 amino acids: CASSVAGALQETQYF. The CDR3 nucleotides read TGTGCCAGCAGCGTAGCGGGGGCCCTACAAGAGACCCAGTACTTC.

The chain has TRBV25-1 and TRBJ2-3; 8 bases fit TRBD1. The CDR3 contains 14 residues. Losses at the gene ends were 4 bases for V and 2 bases for J; bases not matched to a gene: 2. Germline assignment: CDR1 MGHDK and CDR2 SYGVNS. DNA for the CDR3: TGTGCCAGCAGTGGGACAGGGCCCACAGATACGCAGTATTTT. Protein: CASSGTGPTDTQYF.

V is TRBV7-2 and J is TRBJ2-7, with 12 bases that match TRBD1. This CDR3 is 14 amino acids long. V shed 5 bases, J shed 6 bases, and the junction held 5 bases outside the gene matches. Germline assignment: CDR1 SGHTA and CDR2 FQGNSA. CDR3 residues: CASSNPGQGAEQYF. The CDR3 bases are TGTGCCAGCAGCAATCCGGGACAGGGGGCCGAGCAGTACTTC.

This clonotype was seen ten or more times. The gene calls are TRBV5-1 and TRBJ1-2, with TRBD1 identical over 9 bases. Germline V lookup: CDR1 SGHRS, CDR2 YFSETQ. Losses at the gene ends were 0 bases for V and 4 bases for J; bases not matched to a gene: 4. CDR3 length: 15 amino acids. The CDR3 nucleotides read TGCGCCAGCAGCTTGGAACAGGGGGCTCCCTATGGCTACACCTTC. Translating it yields CASSLEQGAPYGYTF. Together with reference TRBV5-1 and TRBJ1-2, the CDR3 gives the full variable domain: KAGVTQTPRYLIKTRGQQVTLSCSPISGHRSVSWYQQTPGQGLQFLFEYFSETQRNKGNFPGRFSGRQFSNSRSEMNVSTLELGDSALYLCASSLEQGAPYGYTFGSGTRLTVV.

The sample holds many counts of this clonotype. One junction end does not reproduce the germline sequence, and a read error may be involved. The chain couples TRBV20-1 to TRBJ2-7; D unclear. Germline-derived CDR1 and CDR2 are DFQATT and SNEGSKA (reference sequence). The CDR3 consists of 13 residues. The CDR3 is CSARDTVSYEQYF. CDR3 DNA: TGCAGTGCTCGAGACACTGTCTCCTACGAGCAGTACTTC.

The chain has TRBV10-3 and TRBJ1-1; 9 nucleotides match TRBD1. Trimming cost V 0 bases and J 1 base; bases outside gene matches: 6. Germline CDR1 ENHRY, CDR2 SYGVKD. The CDR3 is 17 residues long. CDR3 sequence (DNA): TGTGCCATCAGTGAGTCGGGACAGGGAGGGGGGAACACTGAAGCTTTCTTT. Protein product: CAISESGQGGGNTEAFF.

Note on this clonotype: An end of the junction does not agree with germline; a read error may underlie this. The J gene is TRBJ1-2, the V gene TRBV2, with D hard to call. The CDR3 runs 8 residues. Germline CDR1 and CDR2: SNHLY and FYNNEI. Here the CDR3 reads CASAKGAF. CDR3 DNA sequence: TGTGCCAGCGCCAAAGGCGCCTTC.

This clonotype was observed once. V and J are TRBV6-5 and TRBJ1-4, with no clear D. The V end lost 2 bases, the J end lost 7 bases, and 5 bases lay between the germline ends. Germline V gives CDR1 MNHEY, CDR2 SVGAGI. The CDR3 covers 12 residues. This chain's CDR3 is CASSYRAEKLFF. The CDR3 DNA follows: TGTGCCAGCAGTTACAGGGCTGAAAAACTGTTTTTT.

This chain connects TRBV12-3 or TRBV12-4 to TRBJ2-3; D is possibly TRBD1 (5 bases). The CDR3 contains 13 residues. V lost 4 bases, J lost 6 bases, and 11 bases lay in between. The CDR3 nucleotides are TGTGCCAGCAGTTCGGGCAGGGCCGATACGCAGTATTTT. The encoded protein is CASSSGRADTQYF.

Worth noting for this clonotype: A read error is possible here, since a much larger clone lies one base away. The V and J genes are TRBV5-6 and TRBJ2-7; 7 positions agree with TRBD1. CDR1 SGHDT and CDR2 YYEEEE come from the germline V gene. The CDR3 length is 17 residues. V lost 5 bases, J lost 0 bases, and 14 bases stayed unmatched. This CDR3 is CASRGRTGAGGSYEQYF. Here the CDR3 DNA reads TGTGCCAGCAGGGGCCGTACAGGGGCAGGAGGCTCCTACGAGCAGTACTTC.

The chain is built from TRBV9 and TRBJ2-7; 8 bases align to TRBD1. The CDR3 extends over 17 amino acids. Germline V CDR1 and CDR2: SGDLS, YYNGEE. Unmatched junction bases numbered 11, after V lost 3 bases and J lost 0 bases. CDR3 DNA: TGTGCCAGCAGCGACTCATCGACAGGGGAGTACTCCTACGAGCAGTACTTC. Translating gives CASSDSSTGEYSYEQYF. Together with reference TRBV9 and TRBJ2-7, the CDR3 gives the full variable domain: DSGVTQTPKHLITATGQRVTLRCSPRSGDLSVYWYQQSLDQGLQFLIQYYNGEERAKGNILERFSAQQFPDLHSELNLSSLELGDSALYFCASSDSSTGEYSYEQYFGPGTRLTVT.

The gene calls are TRBV6-2 or TRBV6-3 and TRBJ2-7; the D gene is possibly TRBD1 (7 bases). The CDR3 loop spans 13 amino acids. CDR1 and CDR2 from the germline V gene are MNHEY and SVGEGT. The V gene lost 5 bases and the J gene lost 6 bases, with 14 bases spanning the gap. For the CDR3, the DNA is TGTGCCAGCAGTCTGCGGGGACAGTCCGAGCAGTACTTC. It codes for CASSLRGQSEQYF.

This sequence joins TRBV25-1 and TRBJ2-7; the match to TRBD2 covers 8 bases. This CDR3 region has 16 residues. V was clipped by 4 bases and J by 5 bases; unmatched bases: 13. Germline CDR1 reads MGHDK; CDR2 reads SYGVNS. The CDR3 spells CASSALTSDLNHEQYF. CDR3 bases: TGTGCCAGCAGTGCACTGACTAGCGACCTCAACCACGAGCAGTACTTC.

This clonotype was seen more than once but under ten times. The chain uses TRBV7-9 and TRBJ2-7; TRBD1 or TRBD2 may be the D gene (5 bases each). The V and J ends lost 7 bases and 4 bases respectively, with 14 bases between them. Germline CDR1 and CDR2: SEHNR and FQNEAQ (reference sequence). The CDR3 is 13 amino acids. The CDR3 reads CASTRDPSYEQYF. The CDR3 DNA reads as TGTGCCAGCACCCGGGACCCCTCGTACGAGCAGTACTTC.

The chain links TRBV11-2 to TRBJ2-3; 14 bases agree with TRBD2. The CDR3 extends over 15 amino acids. Germline lookup yields CDR1 SGHAT and CDR2 FQNNGV. J gave up 8 bases and V 5 bases, and 6 bases lay outside the gene matches. The CDR3 loop is CASSPGTSGGVTQYF. Written as DNA, the CDR3 is TGTGCCAGCAGCCCAGGGACTAGCGGGGGAGTTACGCAGTATTTT.

The chain links TRBV19 to TRBJ2-2; 11 bases match TRBD2. The germline V gene has CDR1 LNHDA and CDR2 SQIVND (reference sequence). The length of the CDR3 is 12 residues. Trimming removed 8 bases from V and 8 bases from J; junction bases left unmatched: 1. CDR3 DNA sequence: TGTGCCAGTCGACTAGCGGGAGGGGAGCTGTTTTTT. Its protein is CASRLAGGELFF.

This clonotype appeared a single time. The rearrangement joins TRBV15 to TRBJ2-7; D is unclear. The CDR3 is 13 amino acids. The germline gives CDR1 LNHNV, CDR2 YYDKDF (reference sequence). V was pared by 0 bases and J by 4 bases, with 7 bases between. CDR3 nucleotides: TGTGCCACCAGCAGAGACAGGATTTACGAGCAGTACTTC. The encoded protein is CATSRDRIYEQYF.

This clonotype has just one count. The V gene is TRBV2, the J gene TRBJ2-7; no clear D gene. V gave up 6 bases and J gave up 2 bases, with 11 bases separating them. Germline loops: CDR1 SNHLY, CDR2 FYNNEI. This CDR3 spans 13 amino acids. CDR3 residues: CASRERVPYEQYF. CDR3 sequence (DNA): TGTGCCAGCAGGGAAAGGGTCCCCTACGAGCAGTACTTC.

This clonotype was counted between two and nine times. The J gene is TRBJ2-7, the V gene TRBV10-3; D possibly uses TRBD1 or TRBD2 (6 bases each). This CDR3 contains 14 residues. Germline lookup yields CDR1 ENHRY and CDR2 SYGVKD. V lost 6 bases and J 2 bases, leaving 14 bases between the germline ends. CDR3 amino acids: CAIRQGGRTYEQYF. DNA of the CDR3: TGTGCCATCAGACAAGGGGGGCGGACCTACGAGCAGTACTTC.